These 14 T cell receptor beta chains were all obtained from the same sample, sequenced in a study of cytomegalovirus exposure and HLA in healthy donors. PCR primers comprised 60 Vbeta and 13 Jbeta primers. Clones were read by immunoSEQ multiplex PCR, and TCRdb kept only the in-frame ones, dropping some. This sample has just under 70,000 clones, with roughly 77% found just once. The sequencing sample was made of PBMCs. The receptors were sampled from a human donor in good health.

This chain joins TRBV6-1 and TRBJ2-3; 7 bases agree with TRBD2. CDR3 length: 15 amino acids. Germline CDR1 and CDR2: MNHNS and SASEGT. V lost 0 bases and J lost 4; bases outside the gene matches: 4. The CDR3 here is CASSEASGFSDTQYF. DNA for the CDR3: TGTGCCAGCAGTGAAGCTAGCGGGTTTTCAGATACGCAGTATTTT.

This rearrangement joins TRBV6-5 to TRBJ2-2; 7 positions agree with TRBD1. This CDR3 spans 16 amino acids. From germline, CDR1 is MNHEY and CDR2 SVGAGI. The ends lost 2 bases at V and 0 bases at J; junction bases unmatched: 3. CDR3 region: CASSYRDRANTGELFF. The CDR3 DNA is TGTGCCAGCAGTTACAGGGACAGAGCGAACACCGGGGAGCTGTTTTTT.

The chain uses TRBV5-1 and TRBJ2-7; 8 nucleotides agree with TRBD2. The ends lost 1 base at V and 2 bases at J; junction bases unmatched: 11. CDR1 and CDR2 from the germline V gene are SGHRS and YFSETQ. The CDR3 runs 17 residues. The CDR3: CASSLQSGGLGTYEQYF. The CDR3 DNA is TGCGCCAGCAGCTTGCAAAGCGGGGGCCTGGGTACCTACGAGCAGTACTTC.

The chain combines TRBV9 with TRBJ2-1; 12 positions agree with TRBD2. The length of the CDR3 is 16 residues. The ends lost 3 bases at V and 7 bases at J; junction bases unmatched: 8. Per the germline V gene, CDR1 is SGDLS and CDR2 is YYNGEE. CDR3 protein: CASSDPLAGGGNEQFF. CDR3 DNA: TGTGCCAGCAGCGATCCACTAGCGGGGGGAGGAAATGAGCAGTTCTTC. Using reference TRBV9 and TRBJ2-1 for the parts outside the CDR3, the full variable domain is DSGVTQTPKHLITATGQRVTLRCSPRSGDLSVYWYQQSLDQGLQFLIQYYNGEERAKGNILERFSAQQFPDLHSELNLSSLELGDSALYFCASSDPLAGGGNEQFFGPGTRLTVL.

The chain carries TRBV9 and TRBJ2-2, with D hard to call. Germline CDR1 is SGDLS and CDR2 is YYNGEE. The CDR3 covers 12 residues. Deletions cut 2 bases from V and 8 bases from J, with 7 bases between. The DNA of the CDR3 is TGTGCCAGCAGCGTCCAACGGGGGGAGCTGTTTTTT. It is translated as CASSVQRGELFF.

This sequence joins TRBV4-1 and TRBJ2-5; 7 bases line up with TRBD2. Germline-derived CDR1 and CDR2 are MGHRA and YSYEKL. This CDR3 has 16 residues. V was pared by 0 bases and J by 7 bases, with 11 bases of the junction left unmatched. Written as DNA, the CDR3 is TGCGCCAGCAGCCAAGATCCTAGCGGATCGTCGGGGACCCAGTACTTC. It is translated as CASSQDPSGSSGTQYF.

This rearrangement joins TRBV9 to TRBJ1-4, with 8 bases fitting TRBD1. Trimming took 1 base from V and 7 from J; bases not matched to a gene: 6. The CDR3 runs 15 residues. Germline CDR1 SGDLS, CDR2 YYNGEE. The CDR3 protein is CASSVSQGGGEKLFF. As DNA, the CDR3 is TGTGCCAGCAGCGTATCACAGGGGGGAGGTGAAAAACTGTTTTTT.

The chain has TRBV9 and TRBJ2-3; D might be TRBD2 (7 bases). The V end was cut by 0 bases, the J end by 0 bases, with 11 bases between. This CDR3 comprises 16 residues. The V gene's germline CDR1 is SGDLS and CDR2 YYNGEE. The CDR3 spells CASSVAGGASTDTQYF. CDR3 nucleotides: TGTGCCAGCAGCGTAGCGGGGGGCGCTAGCACAGATACGCAGTATTTT.

This rearrangement joins TRBV2 to TRBJ2-3, with 8 bases lining up with TRBD2. V shed 11 bases and J 0 bases; nucleotides not matched to a gene: 7. CDR3 length equals 14 residues. From germline, CDR1 is SNHLY and CDR2 FYNNEI. The CDR3 sequence: CAGASGPSTDTQYF. In DNA form, the CDR3 reads TGTGCCGGAGCTAGCGGGCCTAGCACAGATACGCAGTATTTT.

The gene calls are TRBV7-2 and TRBJ2-3, with 14 nucleotides matching TRBD2. CDR3 length equals 19 residues. Per the germline V gene, CDR1 is SGHTA and CDR2 is FQGNSA. The V gene end was trimmed by 3 bases and the J gene end by 5 bases; junction bases not matched to a gene: 13. The CDR3 nucleotides read TGTGCCAGCAGCTTCCGGACTAGCGGGGGGCGGGGTCATTTAGATACGCAGTATTTT. Translation gives CASSFRTSGGRGHLDTQYF.

Remarks on this clone: This specimen includes other DNA sequences encoding the same CDR3. CDR3 DNA: TGTGCCACCAGCAGAGACCTAGCGACTGAGACCCAGTACTTC. This gives the protein CATSRDLATETQYF. The rearrangement links TRBV15 to TRBJ2-5; the D gene is possibly TRBD2 (6 bases). This CDR3 has 14 residues. Looked up from germline, CDR1 is LNHNV and CDR2 is YYDKDF (reference sequence). Trimming left V 0 bases short and J 5 bases short, with 10 bases between.

The rearrangement uses TRBV15 and TRBJ1-2; no clear D. The V end lost 0 bases, the J end lost 4 bases, and 9 bases lay between the germline ends. The CDR3 loop spans 14 amino acids. Germline V gene lookup returns CDR1 LNHNV and CDR2 YYDKDF (reference sequence). CDR3 in DNA: TGTGCCACCAGCAGAGATCAAGGGAGCTATGGCTACACCTTC. Its protein is CATSRDQGSYGYTF.

The chain has TRBV7-2 and TRBJ1-3, with D maybe TRBD1 (5 bases). This CDR3 is 15 amino acids long. The V gene's germline CDR1 is SGHTA and CDR2 FQGNSA. V dropped 1 base and J dropped 1 base, with 8 bases sitting between them. The CDR3 DNA sequence: TGTGCCAGCAGCTTAGTCACAGGATCTGGAAACACCATATATTTT. Protein sequence: CASSLVTGSGNTIYF.

The chain employs TRBV25-1 and TRBJ2-7; 9 bases map to TRBD2. The CDR3 spans 13 residues. The V gene end was trimmed by 11 bases and the J gene end by 2 bases; junction bases not matched to a gene: 7. CDR1 MGHDK and CDR2 SYGVNS come from the germline V gene. The CDR3 sequence: CARGLAKPYEQYF. The CDR3 bases are TGTGCCCGAGGACTAGCGAAGCCCTACGAGCAGTACTTC.